The entry below gives a single T cell receptor (beta chain) sequence along with its context. This record belongs to a study of blood T cell repertoires in COVID-19. Study details: Acute and convalescent COVID-19 specimens originated in the United States, Italy and Spain. T cells, B-cell-depleted T cells, or PBMCs supplied cDNA or gDNA.

Trimming removed 5 bases from V and 6 bases from J, with 18 bases in between. CDR3 length equals 15 residues. CDR1 is SGHTA and CDR2 is FQGNSA in the germline V gene. Per the original data handling: Scientists estimated how many nucleated cells there were by amplifying reference gene primers. Here immunoSEQ multiplex PCR was the method, and the copy in TCRdb shows in-frame clones only, minus some. For V, J and clone size, that table is used; D and trimming come from the DNA. The sample shows about 200,000 clones, around 80% of them seen only once. Input material: peripheral blood. The V gene is TRBV7-2, the J gene TRBJ2-3; D possibly corresponds to TRBD2 (6 bases). This clonotype was obtained from an elderly woman with active or convalescent COVID-19. DNA of the CDR3: TGTGCCAGCAGCCCGAAGAGGCACAGCGGGGATACGCAGTATTTT. It codes for CASSPKRHSGDTQYF.